The 27 T cell receptor beta chains below all came from one sample that was sequenced in a study of cytomegalovirus exposure and HLA in healthy donors (TCRdb year 2017). Libraries were prepared through the immunoSEQ multiplex PCR assay. Not all clones reach the TCRdb copy of this immuneACCESS table, which keeps in-frame sequences only. Checked studies attribute under half of the gap to unresolved V genes and leave the rest unexplained. The sample yields 85,000 to 120,000 clones; about 87% were counted once. The ten largest clones capture 1.5% to 2% of the sample. Sequencing used PBMCs. Receptors were obtained from a woman aged 18-35 years in good health and CMV-seropositive.

The chain carries TRBV28 and TRBJ2-7; 8 bases match TRBD1. Per germline, CDR1 MDHEN and CDR2 SYDVKM. The junction had 6 bases not matched to a gene; V was cut back by 5 bases and J by 3 bases. The CDR3 contains 14 residues. In DNA form, the CDR3 reads TGTGCCAGCAGTCCGACCGGGACAGGCTACGAGCAGTACGTC. This translates into CASSPTGTGYEQYV.

The chain is built from TRBV11-2 and TRBJ2-3; TRBD2 is a possible D gene (6 bases). Trimming took 0 bases from V and 2 from J, leaving 18 bases between them. Germline loops: CDR1 SGHAT, CDR2 FQNNGV. This CDR3 comprises 18 residues. CDR3 residues: CASSLEWGTSRATDTQYF. Written as DNA, the CDR3 is TGTGCCAGCAGCTTAGAGTGGGGAACTAGCCGGGCCACAGATACGCAGTATTTT.

The genes are TRBV19 and TRBJ2-7; 9 bases map to TRBD1. Germline CDR1 is LNHDA and CDR2 is SQIVND (reference sequence). Losses at the gene ends were 3 bases for V and 0 bases for J; bases not matched to a gene: 3. The CDR3 runs to 15 residues. The CDR3 loop reads CASSIGTGSSYEQYF. DNA of the CDR3: TGTGCCAGTAGTATTGGGACAGGGAGCTCCTACGAGCAGTACTTC.

The rearrangement links TRBV5-4 to TRBJ1-1; 11 bases match TRBD1. The CDR3 has 13 residues. The J segment lost 7 bases and the V segment lost 5 bases, leaving 4 bases of the junction unmatched. Germline V gene data show CDR1 as SGHNT and CDR2 as YYREEE (reference sequence). Here the CDR3 DNA reads TGTGCCAGCAGGGACAGGGGGCTAGGTGAAGCTTTCTTT. It translates to CASRDRGLGEAFF.

In nucleotides, the CDR3 is TGTGCCAGCAGCGGGGACAGGGGGCTGTATAAGCCCCAGCATTTT. Protein product: CASSGDRGLYKPQHF. The chain links TRBV6-1 to TRBJ1-5, with 12 bases that match TRBD1. Germline V gene lookup returns CDR1 MNHNS and CDR2 SASEGT. V gave up 6 bases and J gave up 8 bases; unmatched junction bases: 8. This CDR3 has 15 residues.

The chain employs TRBV27 and TRBJ2-5; TRBD1 matches at 10 bases. Germline lookup yields CDR1 MNHEY and CDR2 SMNVEV (reference sequence). The CDR3 has 14 residues. V dropped 5 bases and J dropped 2; count of bases not matched to a gene: 2. CDR3 sequence: CASSRTGGQETQYF. As DNA, the CDR3 is TGTGCCAGCAGTAGGACAGGGGGGCAAGAGACCCAGTACTTC.

This chain links TRBV7-2 with TRBJ2-7, with a possible D match to TRBD1 (5 bases). From germline, CDR1 is SGHTA and CDR2 FQGNSA. The ends were cut back, 1 base at V and 2 bases at J, with 15 bases in the middle. This CDR3 comprises 16 residues. CDR3 in DNA: TGTGCCAGCAGCTTAGTCCCCGACAGTCGGGCCTACGAGCAGTACGTC. This encodes CASSLVPDSRAYEQYV.

This rearrangement joins TRBV5-1 to TRBJ1-2; TRBD1 matches at 7 bases. The CDR3 contains 14 residues. CDR1 and CDR2 (germline): SGHRS, YFSETQ. After removal of 0 bases from V and 4 bases from J, the junction contained 3 bases not matched to a gene. The CDR3 DNA follows: TGCGCCAGCAGCTTGGGCGGGACAGTCTATGGCTACACCTTC. This gives the protein CASSLGGTVYGYTF.

The chain recombines TRBV2 with TRBJ1-5; unclear D gene. This CDR3 comprises 14 residues. V lost 10 bases and J 0 bases, leaving 13 bases between the germline ends. The V gene's germline CDR1 is SNHLY and CDR2 FYNNEI. The CDR3 loop reads CATGVWDSNQPQHF. In nucleotides, the CDR3 is TGTGCCACCGGGGTCTGGGATAGCAATCAGCCCCAGCATTTT.

The rearrangement joins TRBV18 to TRBJ1-3; 7 nucleotides line up with TRBD1. Germline values: CDR1 KGHSH, CDR2 LQKENI. The CDR3 has 16 amino acids. The J segment lost 0 bases and the V segment lost 6 bases, leaving 8 bases of the junction unmatched. CDR3 amino acids: CASSRPTGVSGNTIYF. The CDR3 nucleotides are TGTGCCAGCTCGCGACCCACAGGGGTCTCTGGAAACACCATATATTTT.

The rearrangement uses TRBV28 and TRBJ1-2; 7 nucleotides line up with TRBD1. Germline V gene lookup returns CDR1 MDHEN and CDR2 SYDVKM. V lost 7 bases to trimming and J lost 1 base; unmatched junction nucleotides: 6. CDR3 length equals 14 residues. This CDR3 reads CASTRTGVNYGYTF. The CDR3 DNA reads TGTGCCAGCACCCGGACAGGAGTTAACTATGGCTACACCTTC.

The V call is TRBV18, the J call TRBJ2-1; the D gene is possibly TRBD2 (7 bases). CDR1 and CDR2 from the germline V gene are KGHSH and LQKENI. Trimming removed 6 bases at V and 7 bases at J, with 13 bases between. The CDR3 is made up of 13 amino acids. The CDR3 region is CASSQEGGNEQFF. DNA for the CDR3: TGTGCCAGCTCCCAAGAGGGGGGGAATGAGCAGTTCTTC.

The rearrangement links TRBV11-2 to TRBJ1-2; TRBD1 matches at 8 bases. The length of the CDR3 is 15 residues. With 5 bases clipped from V and 2 bases from J, the junction kept 7 bases outside the gene matches. From germline, CDR1 is SGHAT and CDR2 FQNNGV. CDR3 nucleotides: TGTGCCAGCAGCGACCCGACAGGGGCCAACTATGGCTACACCTTC. Translated: CASSDPTGANYGYTF.

The chain recombines TRBV9 with TRBJ1-1; D is perhaps TRBD1 (5 bases). This CDR3 is 13 amino acids long. The V end lost 4 bases, the J end lost 2 bases, and 9 bases lay between the germline ends. Germline V CDR1 and CDR2: SGDLS, YYNGEE. The CDR3 DNA reads as TGTGCCAGCAGCTTAGGGGCCAACACTGAAGCTTTCTTT. It specifies CASSLGANTEAFF.

The chain has TRBV27 and TRBJ1-2; 7 bases align to TRBD1. CDR1 and CDR2 from the germline V gene are MNHEY and SMNVEV (reference sequence). This CDR3 is built from 15 residues. V shed 8 bases and J 7 bases; nucleotides not matched to a gene: 16. CDR3 coding DNA: TGTGCCAGCCTCCCTCTGGACAGGCACCAGAGTGGCTACACCTTC. This gives the protein CASLPLDRHQSGYTF.

The chain couples TRBV19 to TRBJ2-3; TRBD2 agrees at 10 bases. The CDR3 contains 15 residues. CDR1 is LNHDA and CDR2 is SQIVND in the germline V gene (reference sequence). V was clipped by 3 bases and J by 3 bases; unmatched bases: 3. CDR3 loop: CASSISGGATDTQYF. The CDR3 DNA follows: TGTGCCAGTAGTATCAGCGGGGGGGCGACAGATACGCAGTATTTT.

The chain has TRBV13 and TRBJ2-3, with D possibly TRBD2 on 6 matching bases. CDR1 is PRHDT, CDR2 FYEKMQ, per germline (reference sequence). The CDR3 covers 13 residues. With 8 bases removed from V and 0 bases from J, the gap between germline ends came to 9 bases. The CDR3 nucleotides are TGTGCCAGCTGGGAGGACAGCACAGATACGCAGTATTTT. Translating gives CASWEDSTDTQYF.

V gene TRBV5-1 combines with J gene TRBJ2-5; 12 bases line up with TRBD2. In germline, CDR1 is SGHRS, CDR2 YFSETQ. The V segment lost 1 base and the J segment 5 bases; nucleotides outside the gene matches: 3. CDR3 length equals 15 residues. Here the CDR3 reads CASSLLAGGPETQYF. The CDR3 nucleotides read TGCGCCAGCAGCTTGCTAGCGGGGGGGCCGGAGACCCAGTACTTC.

The chain links TRBV19 to TRBJ1-1, with TRBD1 matching over 8 bases. This CDR3 is built from 13 residues. The V gene's germline CDR1 is LNHDA and CDR2 SQIVND (reference sequence). Unmatched junction bases numbered 7, after V lost 9 bases and J lost 4 bases. CDR3 sequence (DNA): TGTGCCAGCGTGACCAGGGGGCTCACTGAAGCTTTCTTT. Amino acids: CASVTRGLTEAFF. Full variable domain (rest looked up from reference TRBV19 and TRBJ1-1): DGGITQSPKYLFRKEGQNVTLSCEQNLNHDAMYWYRQDPGQGLRLIYYSQIVNDFQKGDIAEGYSVSREKKESFPLTVTSAQKNPTAFYLCASVTRGLTEAFFGQGTRLTVV.

V and J are TRBV10-3 and TRBJ1-1; 8 bases are a match to TRBD1. With V trimmed by 2 bases and J by 11 bases, 7 bases remained unmatched. The CDR3 sequence is 13 residues long. CDR1 is ENHRY, CDR2 SYGVKD, per germline. CDR3 in DNA: TGTGCCATCAGTGAGACACAGGGGGTCGGGGCTTTCTTT. Its translation: CAISETQGVGAFF.

The chain couples TRBV28 to TRBJ1-2, with 8 bases identical to TRBD1. From germline, CDR1 is MDHEN and CDR2 SYDVKM. This CDR3 is built from 14 residues. Trimming cost V 6 bases and J 10 bases; bases outside gene matches: 13. CDR3 residues: CASRSRTGPLSYTF. In DNA, the CDR3 is TGTGCCAGCAGATCCCGGACAGGGCCCCTCTCCTACACCTTC.

The table lists this clone with a count of one. The chain carries TRBV11-2 and TRBJ2-3, with 10 bases fitting TRBD1. This CDR3 is 19 amino acids long. CDR1 is SGHAT, CDR2 FQNNGV, per germline. J lost 6 bases, V lost 2 bases, and 17 bases had no gene match. The CDR3 sequence is CASSLRYRLGQGGPDTQYF. In nucleotides, the CDR3 is TGTGCCAGCAGCTTAAGGTATCGTCTCGGACAGGGGGGTCCGGATACGCAGTATTTT.

The chain links TRBV7-9 to TRBJ2-1; D possibly corresponds to TRBD1 (5 bases). V lost 5 bases and J 3 bases, leaving 14 bases between the germline ends. From germline, CDR1 is SEHNR and CDR2 FQNEAQ (reference sequence). The CDR3 sequence is 15 residues long. CDR3 loop: CASSLGALDYNEQFF. The CDR3 region has the DNA TGTGCCAGCAGCCTAGGGGCTCTGGACTACAATGAGCAGTTCTTC.

The rearrangement links TRBV7-9 to TRBJ1-2; D gene ambiguous. The germline V gene encodes CDR1 SEHNR and CDR2 FQNEAQ (reference sequence). The CDR3 consists of 14 residues. Trimming took 1 base from V and 8 from J, leaving 14 bases between them. The CDR3 nucleotides read TGTGCCAGCAGCTTAGAGGAGGCCGGTCGGGGCTACACCTTC. Amino acid sequence: CASSLEEAGRGYTF.

The chain uses TRBV28 and TRBJ1-2, with TRBD1 matching 7 bases. The CDR3 has 15 residues. Trimming at V came to 4 bases and at J to 4 bases, leaving 9 bases not matched to a gene. The germline CDR1 and CDR2 sequences are MDHEN and SYDVKM. CDR3 sequence reads: CASSSLGTVLYGYTF. The CDR3 DNA reads as TGTGCCAGCAGTTCCCTCGGGACAGTACTCTATGGCTACACCTTC.

Written as DNA, the CDR3 is TGTGCCAGCAGCTTAATCCCCTTGGAGCACACTGAAGCTTTCTTT. It translates to CASSLIPLEHTEAFF. The rearrangement uses TRBV11-2 and TRBJ1-1; unclear D gene. V was trimmed by 2 bases and J by 3 bases, leaving 13 bases between them. The germline V gene has CDR1 SGHAT and CDR2 FQNNGV. This CDR3 is built from 15 residues.

The V call is TRBV6-5, the J call TRBJ1-4; 8 bases agree with TRBD1. The CDR3 is 14 residues long. Germline trimming cut 6 bases from V and 5 bases from J; bases unmatched to any gene: 5. CDR1 and CDR2 (germline): MNHEY, SVGAGI. CDR3 coding DNA: TGTGCCAGCAGCAGGACAGGGCTAAATGAAAAACTGTTTTTT. Its translation is CASSRTGLNEKLFF.